This T cell receptor beta chain stems from a study of OX40 agonist ivuxolimab in advanced cancers. Overall study context: From about 23 to 85 years was the age range, with a mean of around 57 years, and over 80% were male.

In the case of this clone: An end of the junction does not agree with germline; a read error may underlie this.

Germline V gives CDR1 SGHAT, CDR2 FQNNGV. The CDR3 is made up of 17 amino acids. Method: immunoSEQ multiplex PCR; TCRdb's copy keeps in-frame clones and lacks some. This table holds around 70,000 clones, roughly 85% found once. The source is an adult with an advanced solid tumor such as melanoma, head and neck, liver or kidney cancer. The sample in question was CD4+ or CD8+ T cells sorted from blood, obtained in a trial of the OX40 agonist ivuxolimab. V and J are TRBV11-2 and TRBJ1-1; D is ambiguous. The CDR3 here is CASTLTPMRQVNTEAFF. CDR3 sequence (DNA): TGTGCCAGCACCTTAACCCCGATGAGGCAGGTGAACACTGAAGCTTTCTTT.